These T cell receptor beta chains were read from a single sample in a study of blood T cell repertoires in COVID-19. The assay was immunoSEQ multiplex PCR, and TCRdb's table has in-frame clones only and misses some. This sample has some 60,000 clones, with 90% found just once. The sample was peripheral blood. All receptors derive from a man in his forties or fifties with acute or convalescent COVID-19. Each CDR3 is given with its conserved first and last residue. The D gene is left open where the match is weak. Clone size, where shown, is once, few, many, or a class for clones that have expanded.

V: TRBV5-6; J: TRBJ2-3; D: TRBD1; size: NA; DNA: TGTGCCAGCAGCGTTGACAGGGGTGTTGATTCCACAGATACGCAGTATTTT; CDR3: CASSVDRGVDSTDTQYF
V: TRBV5-1; J: TRBJ2-3; D: NA; size: NA; DNA: TGCGCCAGCAGCTTGTGGGCTAGCACAGATACGCAGTATTTT; CDR3: CASSLWASTDTQYF
V: TRBV10-2; J: TRBJ2-3; D: TRBD1; size: NA; DNA: TGCGCCAGCAGTGAGCAACAGGGGGCGGGCGCAGATACGCAGTATTTT; CDR3: CASSEQQGAGADTQYF
V: TRBV21-1; J: TRBJ2-7; D: NA; size: NA; DNA: TGTGCCAGCAGCACTTGCGGGACTAGCGGGAGGGCGGTGGGTCACGAGCAGTACTTC; CDR3: CASSTCGTSGRAVGHEQYF
V: TRBV6-5; J: TRBJ2-7; D: NA; size: few; DNA: TGTGCCAGCAGTTACAATGGGGAGATTTCGCACGAGCAGTACTTC; CDR3: CASSYNGEISHEQYF
V: TRBV11-3; J: TRBJ2-5; D: TRBD1; size: NA; DNA: TGTGCCAGCAGTAAGGGGGCGGGACAGGAAGAGACCCAGTACTTC; CDR3: CASSKGAGQEETQYF
V: TRBV11-2; J: TRBJ1-1; D: TRBD1; size: NA; DNA: TGTGCCAGCAGCTTATACAGGGGCACTGAAGCTTTCTTT; CDR3: CASSLYRGTEAFF
V: TRBV27; J: TRBJ1-3; D: NA; size: NA; DNA: TGTGCCAGCAGTGCTACAGGGTGGTCTGGAAACACCATATATTTT; CDR3: CASSATGWSGNTIYF
V: TRBV28; J: TRBJ2-1; D: TRBD2; size: NA; DNA: TGTGCCACCAACCCTGGGGAGCGGGGCGATGAGCAGTTCTTC; CDR3: CATNPGERGDEQFF
V: TRBV9; J: TRBJ1-1; D: NA; size: NA; DNA: TGTGCCAGCAGCGTAGGAGTCTACACTGAAGCTTTCTTT; CDR3: CASSVGVYTEAFF
V: TRBV18; J: TRBJ2-7; D: TRBD1; size: NA; DNA: TGTGCCAGCTCAAGCCGGGACAGGGTCTACGAGCAGTACTTC; CDR3: CASSSRDRVYEQYF
V: TRBV19; J: TRBJ2-5; D: NA; size: NA; DNA: TGTGCCAGTAGTATACGCCTAGGGCGGGGAACCCAAGAGACCCAGTACTTC; CDR3: CASSIRLGRGTQETQYF
V: TRBV27; J: TRBJ1-2; D: TRBD1; size: NA; DNA: TGTGCCAGCAGTTTTACGATTGGGGACAGGGGTGACTATGGCTACACCTTC; CDR3: CASSFTIGDRGDYGYTF
V: TRBV6-2/TRBV6-3; J: TRBJ2-5; D: NA; size: NA; DNA: TGTGCCAGCAGTTTGGGGAGGCAAGAGACCCAGTACTTC; CDR3: CASSLGRQETQYF
V: TRBV4-2; J: TRBJ2-1; D: TRBD2; size: once; DNA: TGTGCCAGCAGCCAAGATCAAGGGACTAGCGCGCGGGAGCAGTTCTTC; CDR3: CASSQDQGTSAREQFF
V: TRBV7-8; J: TRBJ1-1; D: NA; size: NA; DNA: TGTGCCAGCAGCTACGAGGGCCGCTCGTCCACTGAAGCTTTCTTT; CDR3: CASSYEGRSSTEAFF
V: TRBV4-2; J: TRBJ2-3; D: NA; size: NA; DNA: TGTGCCAGCAGCCAAGAAGGAGGAACGACAGATACGCAGTATTTT; CDR3: CASSQEGGTTDTQYF
V: TRBV2; J: TRBJ2-3; D: TRBD2; size: NA; DNA: TGTGCCAGCAGTGAAGAAATGGGACTAGCAACAGATACGCAGTATTTT; CDR3: CASSEEMGLATDTQYF
V: TRBV30; J: TRBJ2-5; D: NA; size: NA; DNA: TGTGCCTGGAGTGTAGGCCTAGCCCCAGAGACCCAGTACTTC; CDR3: CAWSVGLAPETQYF
V: TRBV3-1/TRBV3-2; J: TRBJ1-2; D: NA; size: NA; DNA: TGTGCCAGCCGCCTTGCTGGGGAGAACTATGGCTACACCTTC; CDR3: CASRLAGENYGYTF